This TCR beta chain was captured by sequencing in a study of CD8+ T cells in alopecia areata. Points on this clone: Mouse germline and gene names are used. The CDR3 end falls 4 residues outside the read, so it is completed with the germline J gene. The identical CDR3 is also encoded by other nucleotide sequences in the sample.

CDR3 size: 14 residues. Germline trimming cut 2 bases from V and 3 bases from J; bases unmatched to any gene: 1. Germline lookup yields CDR1 MSHET and CDR2 SYDVDS. RNA was isolated and reverse transcribed to cDNA, the sequencing template. Assay: immunoSEQ multiplex PCR; the TCRdb copy retains only in-frame clones and omits some. The profile covers 290,000 or so clones, none occurring a single time. Cells pooled from cutaneous lymph nodes were sorted on CD4, CD8alpha, NKG2D, NKG2ACE and other markers. The source material was CD4+ T cells sorted from a lymph node. V is TRBV29 and J is TRBJ2-5, with 8 bases fitting TRBD1. This sequence originates from a C3H/HeJ mouse with alopecia areata. The strain is characterized by the MHC haplotype H2-k. Here the CDR3 reads CASSLDRGQDTQYF. The DNA read from the CDR3 is TGTGCTAGCAGTTTAGACAGGGGTCAAGAC.